This is a list of T cell receptor beta chains from one sample in a study of cytomegalovirus exposure and HLA in healthy donors. This table comes from immunoSEQ multiplex PCR, and its TCRdb copy is limited to in-frame clones, with some not included. The sample yields about 150,000 clones, roughly four fifths seen once. What was sequenced was PBMCs. All receptors derive from a man younger than 35 in good health and CMV-seronegative. CDR3s include the opening cysteine and the closing phenylalanine or tryptophan. D genes are given only for firm matches.

D,V,J,CDR3
.,TRBV11-2,TRBJ2-5,CASSSAPQGHQETQYF
TRBD2,TRBV27,TRBJ2-7,CASSLGLAGVGEQYF
TRBD2,TRBV7-9,TRBJ2-2,CASSFQAGITGELFF
TRBD1,TRBV25-1,TRBJ2-7,CASKGTGDLYEQYF
TRBD2,TRBV7-2,TRBJ2-7,CASSFPRAGVRYEQYF
TRBD2,TRBV10-3,TRBJ2-7,CAIRDSTKREAAYEQYF
TRBD1,TRBV11-2,TRBJ2-7,CASSKGQGTYEQYF
.,TRBV27,TRBJ1-2,CASSYSGSAGYGYTF
TRBD2,TRBV2,TRBJ2-7,CASSEFSGSFYEQYF
.,TRBV27,TRBJ2-2,CASSLVGRELFF
.,TRBV30,TRBJ1-1,CAWRPRAGTEAFF
.,TRBV18,TRBJ2-7,CASSPRTLTYEQYF
TRBD1,TRBV5-1,TRBJ2-7,CASSRNGQGASYEQYF
TRBD2,TRBV4-3,TRBJ2-7,CASSQGLVRGEQYF
.,TRBV29-1,TRBJ1-3,CSGPTRLLHTIYF
TRBD2,TRBV7-9,TRBJ2-3,CASSSFLAGGRDTQYF
TRBD2,TRBV7-7,TRBJ2-5,CASSSPLAGGPETQYF
.,TRBV15,TRBJ2-1,CATSRARSYNEQFF
TRBD1,TRBV29-1,TRBJ2-7,CSVRQGVGGEQYF
.,TRBV19,TRBJ1-1,CASMGPEAFF
TRBD1,TRBV5-4,TRBJ2-7,CASSPQRGQDEQYF
TRBD1,TRBV5-4,TRBJ2-5,CASSTGTVQETQYF
TRBD1,TRBV27,TRBJ1-2,CASSPLPWTGYGYTF
TRBD2,TRBV7-9,TRBJ2-7,CASDAGTSGEQYF
TRBD2,TRBV5-1,TRBJ2-7,CASSPGLAGGLITYEQYF
TRBD1,TRBV27,TRBJ1-2,CASSLSGGNYGYTF
TRBD2,TRBV9,TRBJ2-1,CASSGLVGGSNEQFF
.,TRBV2,TRBJ2-1,CASSVGLRGAGRSEQFF
TRBD2,TRBV14,TRBJ2-7,CASSELAGGVNEQYF
.,TRBV7-9,TRBJ2-7,CASSTKGVGAYEQYF
.,TRBV9,TRBJ1-1,CASSVAGPGQDTEAFF
TRBD1,TRBV5-6,TRBJ2-1,CASSLTGEGYNEQFF
.,TRBV12-2,TRBJ2-3,CASRTSGRGDTQYF
.,TRBV6-4,TRBJ1-5,CASSTNSNQPQHF
.,TRBV5-1,TRBJ2-5,CASSLGVVGGMETQYF
.,TRBV10-3,TRBJ2-7,CASLTGRGDEQYF
TRBD1,TRBV19,TRBJ1-6,CASSIWTGVYNSPLHF
TRBD2,TRBV6-6,TRBJ2-7,CASSHLSGTTPYEQYF
.,TRBV7-6,TRBJ2-3,CASSSYGITSTDTQYF
TRBD1,TRBV11-2,TRBJ2-7,CASSLVGQDLSYEQYF
TRBD1,TRBV14,TRBJ2-7,CASSPLGTGAYEQYF
TRBD2,TRBV19,TRBJ2-1,CASSIEGVAGVRYFF
TRBD2,TRBV5-8,TRBJ2-3,CASRPSGGRFLGTDTQYF